In its sample, the clone carrying this T cell receptor beta chain was seen a few times. Antigen specificity is unknown. A 5'RACE reaction primed in the constant segment made cDNA libraries of TCR alpha and TCR beta, and these carried sample barcodes and UMIs. TCRdb processed the 5' RACE reads anew with MiXCR; each CDR3 protein has one entry. Here the sample spans some 290,000 distinct CDR3 sequences, 15% to 20% being singletons. Germline values: CDR1 KGHSH, CDR2 LQKENI. J was trimmed by 7 bases and V by 4 bases; bases with no gene match: 9. The CDR3 covers 15 residues. This entry belongs to a study of T-cell memory formation after mild COVID-19. Overall study context: TCR clusters were mostly donor specific. Study findings and constraints: A subset of responding clones appeared in pre-infection memory, suggesting cross-reactive memory joined.

The chain has TRBV18 and TRBJ2-2, with 7 bases that match TRBD1. The receptor was isolated from a man aged 18 to 29 who had mild COVID-19 (a few samples of this study predate the infection). Cell type and time point are not known. Sequenced input: PBMCs or a T cell subset sorted from them (not recorded which). CDR3 residues: CASSRDRPMSGELFF. The CDR3 coding sequence is TGTGCCAGCTCACGGGACAGACCTATGAGCGGGGAGCTGTTTTTT.